This TCR beta chain stems from a study of blood T cell repertoires in COVID-19. On the study more broadly: COVID-19 samples collected from the United States, Italy and Spain covered acute and convalescent phases. T cells, B-cell-depleted T cells, or PBMCs provided the cDNA or gDNA that served as material.

Trimming pared 0 bases from V and 8 bases from J, leaving 11 bases between. CDR1 and CDR2 from the germline V gene are SGHAT and FQNNGV. This CDR3 is 14 amino acids long. Original processing notes: Estimates of nucleated cell counts were drawn from the amplification of reference gene primers. Profiled with immunoSEQ multiplex PCR; TCRdb holds only in-frame clones, not every one. V and J calls and clone size follow that table, whereas D and trimming were derived from the DNA. The sample yields 55,000 to 70,000 clones, about 88% seen once. Seattle-derived patients entered the study during active infection and were followed longitudinally.

The origin of this receptor is a woman aged 60-75 years with COVID-19, enrolled during active disease. Sequencing was performed on peripheral blood. The rearrangement uses TRBV11-2 and TRBJ2-1; the D gene is possibly TRBD1 (6 bases). The DNA of the CDR3 is TGTGCCAGCAGCTTAGACCAGGGGAGAGATGAGCAGTTCTTC. It specifies CASSLDQGRDEQFF.